Listed below are T cell receptor beta chains from one sample, sequenced in a study of lymphopenia after photon versus proton radiotherapy. TCRdb's copy holds only in-frame clones and misses some; the assay was immunoSEQ multiplex PCR. The sample includes roughly 25,000 clones, 90% seen only once; the top ten take about 0.81%. Sequenced material: peripheral blood, taken from a patient treated with photon-based radiotherapy. The origin of the receptors is a woman aged 45-59 years with cholangiocarcinoma. Each CDR3 is given with its conserved first and last residue. The D gene is left open where the match is weak. Clone sizes are given selectively: once, few, many, or a class where the clone is expanded.

size: -; D: -; V: TRBV30; length: 11; J: TRBJ1-1; CDR3: CAWSWTVGAFF; DNA: TGTGCCTGGAGCTGGACTGTAGGAGCTTTCTTT
size: -; D: -; V: TRBV7-9; length: 14; J: TRBJ2-1; CDR3: CASSSGGSYNEQFF; DNA: TGTGCCAGCAGCTCCGGGGGATCCTACAATGAGCAGTTCTTC
size: -; D: -; V: TRBV6-6; length: 11; J: TRBJ1-3; CDR3: CATSSGNTIYF; DNA: TGTGCCACCTCCTCTGGAAACACCATATATTTT
size: -; D: TRBD1; V: TRBV9; length: 13; J: TRBJ2-1; CDR3: CASRAQGDNEQFF; DNA: TGTGCCAGCAGAGCTCAGGGGGACAATGAGCAGTTCTTC
size: -; D: -; V: TRBV18; length: 11; J: TRBJ2-1; CDR3: CATLGGNEQFF; DNA: TGTGCCACTCTTGGGGGCAATGAGCAGTTCTTC
size: -; D: TRBD2; V: TRBV6-6; length: 16; J: TRBJ2-5; CDR3: CASSHPPGRGQETQYF; DNA: TGTGCCAGCAGTCATCCCCCCGGGAGGGGACAAGAGACCCAGTACTTC
size: -; D: -; V: TRBV5-1; length: 15; J: TRBJ1-2; CDR3: CASSLEARTNYGYTF; DNA: TGCGCCAGCAGCTTGGAGGCCAGGACCAACTATGGCTACACCTTC
size: -; D: -; V: TRBV7-9; length: 16; J: TRBJ2-7; CDR3: CASSATRGGGPYEQYF; DNA: TGTGCCAGCAGCGCTACCCGGGGTGGAGGGCCCTACGAGCAGTACTTC
size: -; D: -; V: TRBV2; length: 13; J: TRBJ1-4; CDR3: CASSGLPGEKLFF; DNA: TGTGCCAGCAGTGGACTCCCAGGGGAAAAACTGTTTTTT
size: -; D: TRBD2; V: TRBV6-1; length: 15; J: TRBJ2-1; CDR3: CASSVGLADYNEQFF; DNA: TGTGCCAGCAGTGTGGGGCTAGCGGATTACAATGAGCAGTTCTTC
size: -; D: TRBD2; V: TRBV5-1; length: 17; J: TRBJ2-1; CDR3: CASSPTSGGASYNEQFF; DNA: TGCGCCAGCAGCCCGACTAGCGGGGGGGCCTCCTACAATGAGCAGTTCTTC
size: -; D: TRBD1; V: TRBV10-3; length: 14; J: TRBJ1-1; CDR3: CAIKGQGAESEAFF; DNA: TGTGCCATCAAGGGGCAGGGGGCGGAATCTGAAGCTTTCTTT
size: -; D: -; V: TRBV19; length: 13; J: TRBJ1-2; CDR3: CASSIGQGGGYTF; DNA: TGTGCCAGTAGTATCGGGCAAGGCGGTGGCTACACCTTC
size: -; D: TRBD1; V: TRBV6-6; length: 14; J: TRBJ1-5; CDR3: CAIGGAVSYQPQHF; DNA: TGTGCCATAGGGGGCGCAGTCTCCTATCAGCCCCAGCATTTT
size: -; D: -; V: TRBV5-6; length: 12; J: TRBJ1-2; CDR3: CASLRDSDGYTF; DNA: TGTGCCAGCCTAAGGGATTCTGATGGCTACACCTTC
size: -; D: -; V: TRBV21-1; length: 15; J: TRBJ2-2; CDR3: CASSKEGTSPRELFF; DNA: TGTGCCAGCAGCAAAGAGGGGACCTCGCCCCGGGAGCTGTTTTTT
size: -; D: -; V: TRBV6-6; length: 15; J: TRBJ2-7; CDR3: CASSLKGLLWYEQYF; DNA: TGTGCCAGCAGTCTTAAGGGACTTCTCTGGTACGAGCAGTACTTC
size: -; D: -; V: TRBV19; length: 13; J: TRBJ2-3; CDR3: CASSWASADTQYF; DNA: TGTGCCAGTAGTTGGGCGTCCGCAGATACGCAGTATTTT
size: -; D: -; V: TRBV7-8; length: 15; J: TRBJ1-2; CDR3: CASSLDRWVGIGYTF; DNA: TGTGCCAGCAGCTTAGACCGATGGGTAGGGATAGGCTACACCTTC
size: -; D: -; V: TRBV5-1; length: 16; J: TRBJ1-4; CDR3: CASSFGPGPTNEKLFF; DNA: TGCGCCAGCAGCTTCGGGCCCGGCCCAACTAATGAAAAACTGTTTTTT
size: -; D: -; V: TRBV27; length: 14; J: TRBJ1-5; CDR3: CASSFRDSNQPQHF; DNA: TGTGCCAGCAGTTTCCGGGACAGCAATCAGCCCCAGCATTTT
size: -; D: -; V: TRBV5-6; length: 19; J: TRBJ1-3; CDR3: CASSRPTGSRVGSGNTIYF; DNA: TGTGCCAGCAGCCGCCCGACGGGTTCCCGGGTCGGGTCTGGAAACACCATATATTTT
size: -; D: -; V: TRBV5-1; length: 14; J: TRBJ1-1; CDR3: CASSLDGTNTEAFF; DNA: TGCGCCAGCAGCTTGGACGGGACTAACACTGAAGCTTTCTTT
size: -; D: -; V: TRBV5-4; length: 15; J: TRBJ1-5; CDR3: CASSSYPGVNQPQHF; DNA: TGTGCCAGCAGCTCCTACCCAGGGGTCAATCAGCCCCAGCATTTT
size: -; D: -; V: TRBV28; length: 15; J: TRBJ2-6; CDR3: CAARNRGSGANVLTF; DNA: TGTGCCGCACGAAATCGGGGGTCTGGGGCCAACGTCCTGACTTTC
size: -; D: TRBD1; V: TRBV27; length: 14; J: TRBJ1-1; CDR3: CASSLGQMNTEAFF; DNA: TGTGCCAGCAGTTTGGGACAGATGAACACTGAAGCTTTCTTT
size: once; D: -; V: TRBV10-1; length: 14; J: TRBJ2-3; CDR3: CASSLDTSTDTQYF; DNA: TGCGCCAGCAGTCTGGACACTAGCACAGATACGCAGTATTTT
size: -; D: -; V: TRBV15; length: 15; J: TRBJ2-1; CDR3: CATSRGHSSYNEQFF; DNA: TGTGCCACCAGCAGAGGTCACAGCTCCTACAATGAGCAGTTCTTC
size: -; D: -; V: TRBV2; length: 14; J: TRBJ1-1; CDR3: CASIARDINTEAFF; DNA: TGTGCCAGTATCGCCCGGGACATCAACACTGAAGCTTTCTTT
size: -; D: -; V: TRBV19; length: 13; J: TRBJ2-7; CDR3: CASSTQHHYEQYF; DNA: TGTGCCAGTAGTACCCAGCACCACTACGAGCAGTACTTC
size: -; D: -; V: TRBV28; length: 13; J: TRBJ2-5; CDR3: CASRFPMGETQYF; DNA: TGTGCCAGCCGATTCCCTATGGGAGAGACCCAGTACTTC
size: -; D: -; V: TRBV11-2; length: 15; J: TRBJ1-2; CDR3: CASSLVESWNYGYTF; DNA: TGTGCCAGCAGCTTAGTAGAATCTTGGAACTATGGCTACACCTTC
size: -; D: -; V: TRBV23-1; length: 15; J: TRBJ1-2; CDR3: CASSHLQGLNYGYTF; DNA: TGCGCCAGCAGTCACCTACAGGGCCTCAACTATGGCTACACCTTC
size: -; D: -; V: TRBV29-1; length: 12; J: TRBJ2-7; CDR3: CSVRDGTYEQYF; DNA: TGCAGCGTGCGGGACGGAACCTACGAGCAGTACTTC
size: -; D: TRBD1; V: TRBV4-3; length: 15; J: TRBJ1-4; CDR3: CASSQEGQPNEKLFF; DNA: TGCGCCAGCAGCCAAGAGGGACAGCCTAATGAAAAACTGTTTTTT
size: -; D: TRBD1; V: TRBV19; length: 16; J: TRBJ1-1; CDR3: CASSIGQGILNTEAFF; DNA: TGTGCCAGTAGTATTGGACAGGGGATATTGAACACTGAAGCTTTCTTT
size: medium-sized; D: -; V: TRBV21-1; length: 8; J: TRBJ2-7; CDR3: CASSKACF; DNA: TGTGCCAGCAGCAAAGCGTGCTTC
size: -; D: -; V: TRBV7-9; length: 14; J: TRBJ2-2; CDR3: CASSSTGGPGELFF; DNA: TGTGCCAGCAGCTCAACGGGGGGCCCCGGGGAGCTGTTTTTT
size: -; D: -; V: TRBV19; length: 12; J: TRBJ1-4; CDR3: CASRWANEKLFF; DNA: TGTGCCAGTAGGTGGGCTAATGAAAAACTGTTTTTT
size: -; D: -; V: TRBV4-3; length: 17; J: TRBJ2-1; CDR3: CASSQDHPSAFLNEQFF; DNA: TGCGCCAGCAGCCAAGATCATCCGTCGGCTTTTCTGAATGAGCAGTTCTTC
size: -; D: TRBD1; V: TRBV10-3; length: 14; J: TRBJ2-1; CDR3: CAAAGGDPYNEQFF; DNA: TGTGCCGCGGCAGGGGGAGACCCCTACAATGAGCAGTTCTTC
size: -; D: TRBD1; V: TRBV5-1; length: 16; J: TRBJ1-1; CDR3: CASSLVGGGSNTEAFF; DNA: TGCGCCAGCAGCTTGGTAGGGGGCGGCTCGAACACTGAAGCTTTCTTT
size: -; D: -; V: TRBV19; length: 14; J: TRBJ2-7; CDR3: CASSIGQGSYEQYF; DNA: TGTGCCAGTAGTATAGGCCAGGGCTCCTACGAGCAGTACTTC
size: -; D: -; V: TRBV6-5; length: 14; J: TRBJ1-4; CDR3: CASGLWQGNEKLFF; DNA: TGTGCCAGCGGGTTATGGCAGGGAAATGAAAAACTGTTTTTT
size: -; D: TRBD2; V: TRBV11-2; length: 16; J: TRBJ2-1; CDR3: CASSSLSGARMDEQFF; DNA: TGTGCCAGCAGCTCCCTTAGCGGGGCCCGGATGGATGAGCAGTTCTTC
size: once; D: -; V: TRBV5-6; length: 16; J: TRBJ1-5; CDR3: CASSLGGFDLYQPQHF; DNA: TGTGCCAGCAGCTTGGGGGGGTTCGATCTTTATCAGCCCCAGCATTTT
size: -; D: -; V: TRBV19; length: 18; J: TRBJ2-2; CDR3: CASIPHSAVGTNTGELFF; DNA: TGTGCCAGTATCCCTCACTCGGCAGTCGGTACGAACACCGGGGAGCTGTTTTTT
size: -; D: TRBD1; V: TRBV9; length: 17; J: TRBJ1-6; CDR3: CASSTVRTGGYNSPLHF; DNA: TGTGCCAGCAGCACGGTTCGGACAGGAGGGTATAATTCACCCCTCCACTTT
size: -; D: TRBD1; V: TRBV7-8; length: 15; J: TRBJ2-5; CDR3: CASRPGQGALETQYF; DNA: TGTGCCAGCAGACCGGGACAGGGAGCGTTGGAGACCCAGTACTTC
size: -; D: TRBD1; V: TRBV27; length: 14; J: TRBJ1-5; CDR3: CASSVTGENQPQHF; DNA: TGTGCCAGCAGCGTGACAGGGGAAAATCAGCCCCAGCATTTT
size: -; D: -; V: TRBV11-2; length: 14; J: TRBJ1-3; CDR3: CASSLGNPGNTIYF; DNA: TGTGCCAGCAGCTTAGGAAATCCCGGAAACACCATATATTTT
size: -; D: -; V: TRBV6-5; length: 15; J: TRBJ2-7; CDR3: CASSYSYGESYEQYF; DNA: TGTGCCAGCAGTTACTCTTACGGGGAGTCCTACGAGCAGTACTTC
size: -; D: -; V: TRBV29-1; length: 13; J: TRBJ1-1; CDR3: CSVLQSSNAEAFF; DNA: TGCAGCGTCCTACAGAGTAGTAACGCTGAAGCTTTCTTT